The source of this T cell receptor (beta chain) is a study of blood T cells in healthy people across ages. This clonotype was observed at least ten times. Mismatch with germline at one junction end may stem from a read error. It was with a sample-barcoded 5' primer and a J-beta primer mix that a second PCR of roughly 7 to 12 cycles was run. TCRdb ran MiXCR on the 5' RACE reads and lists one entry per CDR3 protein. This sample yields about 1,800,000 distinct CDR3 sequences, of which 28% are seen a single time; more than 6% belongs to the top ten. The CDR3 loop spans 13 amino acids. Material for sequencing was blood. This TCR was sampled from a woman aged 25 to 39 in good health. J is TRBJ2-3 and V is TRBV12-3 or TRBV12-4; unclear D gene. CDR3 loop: CASSLTRSDTQYF. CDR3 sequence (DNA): TGCGCCAGCAGCTTGACGAGGTCAGATACGCAGTATTTT.